This T cell receptor beta chain was obtained from a study of cytomegalovirus exposure and HLA in healthy donors. Study-wide context: One earlier analysis, a look at around 170 million T cells, found about 110 million unique TCR beta sequences.

The primer mix had 60 Vbeta and 13 Jbeta primers. The data were produced by immunoSEQ multiplex PCR, yet TCRdb's version contains in-frame clones alone and is incomplete. This sample has about 98,000 clones, with about 81% found just once. Of note for this clone: Its antigen remains unidentified.

With V trimmed by 6 bases and J by 5 bases, 9 bases remained unmatched. This CDR3 has 15 residues. The germline V gene encodes CDR1 SGHTA and CDR2 FQGNSA. Findings of the study overall: Later on, an analysis tied approximately 17,000 TCR beta sequences to HLA alleles at 0.05 false discovery rate. Later analysis associated a missense DCLRE1C variant with TCR beta V- and J-gene trimming.

What was sequenced was PBMCs. This rearrangement joins TRBV7-2 to TRBJ2-1, with TRBD2 matching 8 bases. The clonotype comes from a middle-aged man in good health and CMV-seronegative. CDR3 residues: CASRFTGGRNNEQFF. CDR3 nucleotide sequence: TGTGCCAGCAGATTTACGGGGGGGAGAAACAATGAGCAGTTCTTC.